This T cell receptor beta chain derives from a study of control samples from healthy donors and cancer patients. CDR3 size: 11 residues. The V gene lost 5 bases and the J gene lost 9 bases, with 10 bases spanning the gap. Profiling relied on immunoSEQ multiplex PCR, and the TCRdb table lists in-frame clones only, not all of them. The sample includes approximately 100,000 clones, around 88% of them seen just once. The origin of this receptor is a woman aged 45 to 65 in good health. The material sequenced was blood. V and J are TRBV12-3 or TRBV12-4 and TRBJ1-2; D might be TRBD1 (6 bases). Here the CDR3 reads CASSRTGSYTF. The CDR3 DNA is TGTGCCAGCAGTCGAACAGGGAGCTACACCTTC.